The following is a TCR beta chain sequence with its context. The data were obtained in a study of cytomegalovirus exposure and HLA in healthy donors. Trimming removed 1 base from V and 0 bases from J, with 10 bases in between. The CDR3 extends over 15 amino acids. CDR1 and CDR2 (germline): SGHTA, FQGNSA. Researchers ran the PCR with 60 Vbeta and 13 Jbeta primers. Per the study methods: Later analysis identified approximately 88 million unique TCR beta chains, 9 million to 13 million shared. Using immunoSEQ multiplex PCR, the repertoire was profiled, and TCRdb retains in-frame clones only, with some absent. That table gives V, J and clone size, and the DNA gave D and trimming. This table has about 90,000 clones, approximately 71% appearing once.

Material for sequencing was PBMCs. This chain links TRBV7-2 with TRBJ2-7; D might be TRBD2 (5 bases). This TCR was sampled from a woman aged 18-35 years in good health and CMV-seropositive. The CDR3 sequence: CASSLGRGYSYEQYF. The CDR3 DNA follows: TGTGCCAGCAGCTTAGGCCGGGGATACTCCTACGAGCAGTACTTC.